The clone carrying this TCR beta chain has just a few counts. A much larger clone differs from this one at a single base, so this may be a read error. Given the absence of the conserved phenylalanine or tryptophan at the CDR3 end, a read error is likely. Germline lookup yields CDR1 SGHRS and CDR2 YFSETQ. The CDR3 runs to 13 residues. V lost 5 bases to trimming and J lost 5 bases, with 11 bases between them. These data are taken from a study of read filtering for tumor transcriptome and immune sequencing. The library was built from roughly 400 ng RNA with molecular barcoded adaptors for alpha/delta and beta/gamma chains. MiXCR was run by TCRdb on the reads, yielding one entry per CDR3 protein. This repertoire shows about 27,000 distinct CDR3 sequences, approximately 15% found once; its top ten account for about 48%.

The sample consisted of a population of CD138-negative cells sorted from bone marrow. The chain recombines TRBV5-1 with TRBJ2-1; D may be TRBD2 (5 bases). This TCR derives from a donor aged 40 or older with multiple myeloma. The CDR3 DNA follows: TGCGCCAGCAGAGCGCTAGCAGACAATGAGCAGTTCCTC. Residues: CASRALADNEQFL.